Presented here are 20 T cell receptor beta chains from one specimen sequenced in a study of cytomegalovirus exposure and HLA in healthy donors. Amplification used 60 Vbeta primers and 13 Jbeta primers. Clones were sequenced by immunoSEQ multiplex PCR, and TCRdb holds only the in-frame ones, with some missing. Of 130,000 or so clones in the sample, around 73% are singletons; the top ten hold around 1.5%. The sample consisted of PBMCs. These receptors were taken from a female donor in good health and CMV-seronegative.

This chain joins TRBV19 and TRBJ2-1, with 13 bases identical to TRBD2. The V gene end was trimmed by 5 bases and the J gene end by 1 base; junction bases not matched to a gene: 11. The CDR3 covers 19 residues. In germline, CDR1 is LNHDA, CDR2 SQIVND (reference sequence). The CDR3 DNA sequence: TGTGCCAGTAGTCCGGAGACTAGCGGGGGGTCCAGGTCCTACAATGAGCAGTTCTTC. Translating it yields CASSPETSGGSRSYNEQFF.

The V gene is TRBV7-3, the J gene TRBJ2-7; 9 nucleotides align to TRBD1. Per the germline V gene, CDR1 is SGHTA and CDR2 is FQGTGA. The CDR3 is made up of 14 amino acids. The junction had 6 bases not matched to a gene; V was cut back by 5 bases and J by 4 bases. CDR3 coding DNA: TGTGCCAGCAGCGCTACAGGGGGCGGTTACGAGCAGTACTTC. Translating it yields CASSATGGGYEQYF.

The chain couples TRBV29-1 to TRBJ2-1; D unclear. Between the trimmed V and J ends, which lost 4 bases and 10 bases, there was a span of 14 bases. Germline V gives CDR1 SQVTM, CDR2 ANQGSEA. The CDR3 runs to 12 residues. In DNA form, the CDR3 reads TGCAGCGTTGGGGCTCGAGACCAAGAGCAGTTCTTC. This translates into CSVGARDQEQFF.

The chain combines TRBV9 with TRBJ1-1, with 12 bases matching TRBD1. The length of the CDR3 is 16 residues. J lost 7 bases, V lost 3 bases, and 10 bases had no gene match. Germline V CDR1 and CDR2: SGDLS, YYNGEE. The CDR3 is CASSGRDRGHRGEAFF. In nucleotides, the CDR3 is TGTGCCAGCAGCGGCCGGGACAGGGGGCATAGGGGTGAAGCTTTCTTT.

This rearrangement joins TRBV19 to TRBJ2-1; 9 bases map to TRBD1. The V gene end was trimmed by 6 bases and the J gene end by 9 bases; junction bases not matched to a gene: 6. Germline assignment: CDR1 LNHDA and CDR2 SQIVND (reference sequence). This CDR3 is built from 13 residues. The CDR3 is CASRDRGTSEQFF. CDR3 bases: TGTGCCAGTAGGGACAGGGGCACGAGTGAGCAGTTCTTC.

The gene calls are TRBV11-2 and TRBJ2-5; possible D gene TRBD2, 5 bases. V lost 5 bases to trimming and J lost 10 bases, with 8 bases between them. The CDR3 loop spans 10 amino acids. In germline, CDR1 is SGHAT, CDR2 FQNNGV. This CDR3 reads CASSHRDQYF. The CDR3 DNA follows: TGTGCCAGCAGCCACCGGGACCAGTACTTC.

The rearrangement links TRBV6-5 to TRBJ2-7; 14 nucleotides line up with TRBD2. Germline V gene sequence: CDR1 MNHEY, CDR2 SVGAGI. The CDR3 is 15 amino acids. With 5 bases clipped from V and 7 bases from J, the junction kept 7 bases outside the gene matches. CDR3: CASSPTTSGRGEQYF. CDR3 in DNA: TGTGCCAGCAGTCCTACGACTAGCGGGAGGGGGGAGCAGTACTTC.

The V and J genes are TRBV6-1 and TRBJ1-1; 7 positions agree with TRBD1. CDR3 length: 15 amino acids. Germline V gene lookup returns CDR1 MNHNS and CDR2 SASEGT. Trimming cost V 6 bases and J 0 bases; bases outside gene matches: 7. The DNA for the CDR3 is TGTGCCAGCAGGGCCCAGGGGGAACTGAACACTGAAGCTTTCTTT. Amino acids: CASRAQGELNTEAFF.

The rearrangement uses TRBV10-1 and TRBJ1-5, with 7 bases that match TRBD1. Trimming at V came to 5 bases and at J to 4 bases, leaving 2 bases not matched to a gene. This CDR3 is 13 amino acids long. Germline V gene lookup returns CDR1 WNHNN and CDR2 SYGVQD (reference sequence). The CDR3 nucleotides read TGCGCCAGCAGTCCGACAGGGAATCAGCCCCAGCATTTT. It translates to CASSPTGNQPQHF.

The chain is built from TRBV9 and TRBJ2-7, with 14 bases that match TRBD2. V dropped 3 bases and J dropped 6; count of bases not matched to a gene: 2. CDR1 is SGDLS and CDR2 is YYNGEE in the germline V gene. The CDR3 covers 14 residues. CDR3 region: CASSEGLAGAEQYF. The CDR3 coding sequence is TGTGCCAGCAGCGAGGGACTAGCGGGAGCCGAGCAGTACTTC.

The chain uses TRBV7-3 and TRBJ2-3; D is possibly TRBD2 (6 bases). This CDR3 contains 16 residues. CDR1 is SGHTA, CDR2 FQGTGA, per germline. The ends were cut back, 1 base at V and 3 bases at J, with 14 bases in the middle. In nucleotides, the CDR3 is TGTGCCAGCAGCTTAAATCCGGGACTCTCTACAGATACGCAGTATTTT. Translating it yields CASSLNPGLSTDTQYF.

The chain links TRBV9 to TRBJ2-5, with TRBD2 matching 7 bases. Germline V gene sequence: CDR1 SGDLS, CDR2 YYNGEE. V lost 0 bases to trimming and J lost 2 bases; unmatched junction nucleotides: 16. CDR3 length: 19 residues. In nucleotides, the CDR3 is TGTGCCAGCAGCGTAGGAGTCCAGCGGGGCCTTTCTTCTCAAGAGACCCAGTACTTC. Translation gives CASSVGVQRGLSSQETQYF.

In its sample, this clone was seen once. V gene TRBV6-5 combines with J gene TRBJ2-3; 8 bases map to TRBD2. The CDR3 has 15 residues. Unmatched junction bases numbered 3, after V lost 0 bases and J lost 4 bases. Germline V gene data show CDR1 as MNHEY and CDR2 as SVGAGI. CDR3 sequence reads: CASSYSGLAPDTQYF. CDR3 nucleotides: TGTGCCAGCAGTTACTCCGGACTAGCTCCAGATACGCAGTATTTT.

The chain combines TRBV5-1 with TRBJ1-2; D remains ambiguous. The CDR3 is 14 residues long. V shed 4 bases and J shed 6 bases, with 16 bases lying between them. Germline CDR1 reads SGHRS; CDR2 reads YFSETQ. The CDR3 bases are TGCGCCAGCAGCCCTCAGGCTGGGTCGGATGGCTACACCTTC. The encoded protein is CASSPQAGSDGYTF.

The chain recombines TRBV7-9 with TRBJ1-2, with D hard to call. Trimming removed 5 bases at V and 10 bases at J, with 14 bases between. Looked up from germline, CDR1 is SEHNR and CDR2 is FQNEAQ (reference sequence). The CDR3 loop spans 12 amino acids. CDR3 region: CASSRNKLNYTF. The CDR3 DNA reads TGTGCCAGCAGCCGAAATAAGCTTAACTACACCTTC.

V gene TRBV7-3 combines with J gene TRBJ2-1; 8 bases map to TRBD2. Trimming cost V 1 base and J 4 bases; bases outside gene matches: 9. The CDR3 runs 17 residues. From germline, CDR1 is SGHTA and CDR2 FQGTGA. CDR3 sequence reads: CASSLRWQRGLYNEQFF. DNA for the CDR3: TGTGCCAGCAGCTTAAGGTGGCAGCGGGGGCTTTACAATGAGCAGTTCTTC.

With respect to this clone: This specimen includes other DNA sequences encoding the same CDR3. This chain connects TRBV5-1 to TRBJ1-1, with D possibly matching TRBD1 (5 bases). From germline, CDR1 is SGHRS and CDR2 YFSETQ. The CDR3 has 13 residues. Trimming pared 0 bases from V and 4 bases from J, leaving 7 bases between. The CDR3 DNA follows: TGCGCCAGCAGCTTGGGGGGGGGCACTGAAGCTTTCTTT. It codes for CASSLGGGTEAFF.

As DNA, the CDR3 is TGTGCCAGTAGGAAGGACAGGGGCACAGATACGCAGTATTTT. Translated, it gives CASRKDRGTDTQYF. J is TRBJ2-3 and V is TRBV19; 8 bases match TRBD1. CDR1 is LNHDA and CDR2 is SQIVND in the germline V gene (reference sequence). V shed 6 bases, J shed 1 base, and the junction held 3 bases outside the gene matches. The CDR3 covers 14 residues. The full variable domain, rest sourced from reference TRBV19 and TRBJ2-3, is DGGITQSPKYLFRKEGQNVTLSCEQNLNHDAMYWYRQDPGQGLRLIYYSQIVNDFQKGDIAEGYSVSREKKESFPLTVTSAQKNPTAFYLCASRKDRGTDTQYFGPGTRLTVL.

The rearrangement links TRBV7-3 to TRBJ2-5, with 7 bases fitting TRBD2. The CDR3 runs to 17 residues. Germline assignment: CDR1 SGHTA and CDR2 FQGTGA. Trimming removed 4 bases from V and 10 bases from J; junction bases left unmatched: 21. CDR3 in amino acids: CASSSPQPREMQGGQYF. In nucleotides, the CDR3 is TGTGCCAGCAGCTCCCCCCAGCCGCGGGAGATGCAGGGTGGCCAGTACTTC.

The rearrangement links TRBV2 to TRBJ1-2; D ambiguous. From germline, CDR1 is SNHLY and CDR2 FYNNEI. The CDR3 spans 14 residues. The V end was cut by 6 bases, the J end by 4 bases, with 15 bases between. The DNA of the CDR3 is TGTGCCAGCAGACCCGACTTTAGTGCCTATGGCTACACCTTC. Its protein is CASRPDFSAYGYTF. Looking up the rest from reference TRBV2 and TRBJ1-2 gives the full variable domain: EPEVTQTPSHQVTQMGQEVILRCVPISNHLYFYWYRQILGQKVEFLVSFYNNEISEKSEIFDDQFSVERPDGSNFTLKIRSTKLEDSAMYFCASRPDFSAYGYTFGSGTRLTVV.